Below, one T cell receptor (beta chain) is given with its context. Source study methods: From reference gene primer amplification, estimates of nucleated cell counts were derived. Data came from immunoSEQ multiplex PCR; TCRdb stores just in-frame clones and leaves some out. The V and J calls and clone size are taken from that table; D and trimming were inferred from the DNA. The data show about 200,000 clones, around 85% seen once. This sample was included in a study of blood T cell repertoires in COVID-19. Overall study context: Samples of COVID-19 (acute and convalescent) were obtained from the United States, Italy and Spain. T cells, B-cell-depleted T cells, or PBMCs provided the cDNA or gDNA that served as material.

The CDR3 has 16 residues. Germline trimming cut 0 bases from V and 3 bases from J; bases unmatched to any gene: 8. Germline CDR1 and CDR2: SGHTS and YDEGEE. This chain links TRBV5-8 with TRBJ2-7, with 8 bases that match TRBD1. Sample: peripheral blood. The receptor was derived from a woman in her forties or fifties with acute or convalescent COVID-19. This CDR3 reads CASSLGEAGGDYEQYF. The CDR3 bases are TGTGCCAGCAGCTTGGGAGAAGCAGGGGGCGACTACGAGCAGTACTTC.